This paragraph covers one T cell receptor beta chain sequence. Antigen specificity is unknown. Profiled with immunoSEQ multiplex PCR; TCRdb holds only in-frame clones, not every one. The table lists under 60,000 clones, around 87% of them singletons, with about 11% in the top ten. These data are taken from a study of OX40 agonist ivuxolimab in advanced cancers. Study findings and constraints: Expanded clones belonging to CD8+ T cells outnumbered, on average, those of CD4+.

Germline lookup yields CDR1 LNHNV and CDR2 YYDKDF (reference sequence). The CDR3 contains 14 residues. V lost 4 bases, J lost 9 bases, and 9 bases stayed unmatched. The chain couples TRBV15 to TRBJ2-1; 7 bases fit TRBD2. The sample in question was CD4+ or CD8+ T cells sorted from blood, obtained in a trial of the OX40 agonist ivuxolimab. The receptor comes from an adult with an advanced solid tumor such as melanoma, head and neck, liver or kidney cancer. CDR3 in DNA: TGTGCCACCAGCACCCCGGGCGGGAGAGGTGAGCAGTTCTTC. Residues: CATSTPGGRGEQFF.